A selection of T cell receptor beta chains follows, all from one sample in a study of shared clonotypes between healthy human individuals. Measured with immunoSEQ multiplex PCR; TCRdb has only the in-frame clones, and not every one. The table records 2.3 million or so clones, approximately 93% of them present only once. Source material: naive CD4+ T cells from PBMCs. These TCRs come from a man in his late teens or twenties in good health. Some clones in this sample may be carry-over from other donors' samples. The CDR3 runs from the conserved cysteine through the conserved F or W. The D gene is left open where the match is weak. Not all rows give a size; the values are once, few, many and, for expanded clones, a class.

>TRBJ2-3|TRBV7-3|TRBD1|NA
TGTGCCAGCAGCCCCGGACAGGCACACACAGATACGCAGTATTTT
CASSPGQAHTDTQYF
>TRBJ2-2|TRBV28|NA|NA
TGTGCCAGCAGGGAACACACCGGGGAGCTGTTTTTT
CASREHTGELFF
>TRBJ1-4|TRBV7-2|NA|NA
TGTGCCAGCAGCTTCTCGGGGGGAGAGGAGGAAAAACTGTTTTTT
CASSFSGGEEEKLFF
>TRBJ2-2|TRBV6-5|NA|NA
TGTGCCAGCAGTTACTCAGGGGGGAGGGGCACCGGGGAGCTGTTTTTT
CASSYSGGRGTGELFF
>TRBJ2-1|TRBV27|NA|NA
TGTGCCAGCAGAGGTAGCTCCTACAATGAGCAGTTCTTC
CASRGSSYNEQFF
>TRBJ2-2|TRBV2|NA|NA
TGTGCCAGCAGACAAGACAGCACCGGGGAGCTGTTTTTT
CASRQDSTGELFF
>TRBJ1-5|TRBV30|NA|few
TGTGCCTGGAGTGGAGCAGGGTCCGCTAATCAGCCCCAGCATTTT
CAWSGAGSANQPQHF
>TRBJ2-7|TRBV5-8|NA|NA
TGTGCCAGCAGCCCCGGGGACCTGCGGGTCGAGCAGTACTTC
CASSPGDLRVEQYF
>TRBJ1-2|TRBV6-5|TRBD1|NA
TGTGCCAGCAGACACCGGGACAGGAAAGCCTATGGCTACACCTTC
CASRHRDRKAYGYTF
>TRBJ2-2|TRBV7-8|TRBD1|NA
TGTGCCAGCAGCTTCGACAGGGTTAACACCGGGGAGCTGTTTTTT
CASSFDRVNTGELFF
>TRBJ1-5|TRBV6-5|NA|once
TGTGCCAGCAGTTACCAGGGCAATCAGCCCCAGCATTTT
CASSYQGNQPQHF
>TRBJ2-5|TRBV7-2|NA|NA
TGTGCCAGCAGCCCCTCCCTTCAAGAGACCCAGTACTTC
CASSPSLQETQYF
>TRBJ2-1|TRBV9|TRBD2|NA
TGTGCCAGCAGCGTAGTCAGGTTCGGGAGGAGAGATGAGCAGTTCTTC
CASSVVRFGRRDEQFF
>TRBJ2-7|TRBV6-6|NA|NA
TGTGCCAGCAGTTACAATCCGCTTCGTTTTTCCTACGAGCAGTACTTC
CASSYNPLRFSYEQYF
>TRBJ2-7|TRBV29-1|NA|NA
TGCAGCGTTGAAGATCCAGCGCGCTACGAGCAGTACTTC
CSVEDPARYEQYF
>TRBJ2-7|TRBV5-4|TRBD2|NA
TGTGCCAGCAGCTTGTGGGGACTAAAGGCCTACGAGCAGTACTTC
CASSLWGLKAYEQYF
>TRBJ2-5|TRBV28|TRBD1|NA
TGTGCCAGCCGATGGCCGACGGGACAGGCCCCCCAAGAGACCCAGTACTTC
CASRWPTGQAPQETQYF
>TRBJ2-5|TRBV11-2|TRBD2|NA
TGTGCCAGCAGCCGGGGACTAGCGGGGCCCCCAGAGACCCAGTACTTC
CASSRGLAGPPETQYF
>TRBJ2-1|TRBV7-9|NA|NA
TGTGCCAGCAGCTTAGTTTTCGGGAGCTCCTACAATGAGCAGTTCTTC
CASSLVFGSSYNEQFF
>TRBJ2-4|TRBV28|TRBD1|NA
TGTGCCAGCAGTTTTGGGGTTTCGTTCAGGGGGCTAGCCAAAAACATTCAGTACTTC
CASSFGVSFRGLAKNIQYF
>TRBJ1-2|TRBV28|NA|NA
TGTGCCAGCAGTTTAGGTAGCTATGGCTACACCTTC
CASSLGSYGYTF
>TRBJ2-5|TRBV9|NA|NA
TGTGCCAGCAGCCCGGCCGTCCTGGAGACCCAGTACTTC
CASSPAVLETQYF
>TRBJ2-1|TRBV5-1|TRBD1|NA
TGCGCCAGCAGCTTAGGGACAGACTACAATGAGCAGTTCTTC
CASSLGTDYNEQFF
>TRBJ2-1|TRBV4-1|NA|NA
TGCGCCAGCAGCCAGATGTCGGTGGTTTTGGAGCAGTTCTTC
CASSQMSVVLEQFF
>TRBJ2-5|TRBV11-2|NA|once
TGTGCCAGCAGCTTCGGTTCGGATGAGACCCAGTACTTC
CASSFGSDETQYF
>TRBJ2-3|TRBV5-1|NA|NA
TGCGCCAGCAGCCATGAACCGGGAGCTAGCACAGATACGCAGTATTTT
CASSHEPGASTDTQYF